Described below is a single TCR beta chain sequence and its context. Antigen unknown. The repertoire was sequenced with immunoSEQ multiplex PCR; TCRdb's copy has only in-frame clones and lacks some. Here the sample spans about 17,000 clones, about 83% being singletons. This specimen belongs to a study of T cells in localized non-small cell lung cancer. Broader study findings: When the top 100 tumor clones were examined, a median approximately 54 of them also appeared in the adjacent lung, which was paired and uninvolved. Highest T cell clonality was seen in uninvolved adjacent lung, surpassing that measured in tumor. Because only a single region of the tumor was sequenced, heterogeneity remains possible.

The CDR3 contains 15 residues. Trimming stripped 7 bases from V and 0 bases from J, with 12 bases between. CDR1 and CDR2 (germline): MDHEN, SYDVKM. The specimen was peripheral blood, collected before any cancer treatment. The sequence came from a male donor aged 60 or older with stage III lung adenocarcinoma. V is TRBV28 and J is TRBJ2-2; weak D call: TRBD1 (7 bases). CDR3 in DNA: TGTGCCAGCACCCAGGGGGGAGCGAACACCGGGGAGCTGTTTTTT. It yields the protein CASTQGGANTGELFF.